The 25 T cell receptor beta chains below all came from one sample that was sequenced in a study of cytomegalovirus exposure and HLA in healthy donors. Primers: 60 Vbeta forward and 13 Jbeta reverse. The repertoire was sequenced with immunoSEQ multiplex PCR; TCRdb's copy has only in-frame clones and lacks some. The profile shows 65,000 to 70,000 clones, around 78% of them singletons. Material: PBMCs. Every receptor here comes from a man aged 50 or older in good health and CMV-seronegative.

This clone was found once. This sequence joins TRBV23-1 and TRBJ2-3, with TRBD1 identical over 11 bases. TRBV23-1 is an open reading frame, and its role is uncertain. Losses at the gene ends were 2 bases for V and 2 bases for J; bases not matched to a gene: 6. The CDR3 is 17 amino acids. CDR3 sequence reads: CASSQPGQGAHTDTQYF. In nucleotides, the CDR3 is TGCGCCAGCAGTCAACCTGGACAGGGGGCCCACACAGATACGCAGTATTTT.

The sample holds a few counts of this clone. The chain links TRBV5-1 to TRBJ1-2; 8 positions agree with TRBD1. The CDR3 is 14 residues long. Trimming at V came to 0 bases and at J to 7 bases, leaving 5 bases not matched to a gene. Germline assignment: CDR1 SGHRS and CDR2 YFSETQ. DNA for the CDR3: TGCGCCAGCAGCTTGGCCGGGACAGGCGGTGGCTACACCTTC. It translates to CASSLAGTGGGYTF.

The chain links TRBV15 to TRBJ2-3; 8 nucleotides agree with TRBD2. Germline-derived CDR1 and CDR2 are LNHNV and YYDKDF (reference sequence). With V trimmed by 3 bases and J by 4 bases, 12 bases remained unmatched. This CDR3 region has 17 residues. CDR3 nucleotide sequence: TGTGCCACCAGCAGCGGCAAACCCGGGACTAGGGCAGATACGCAGTATTTT. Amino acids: CATSSGKPGTRADTQYF.

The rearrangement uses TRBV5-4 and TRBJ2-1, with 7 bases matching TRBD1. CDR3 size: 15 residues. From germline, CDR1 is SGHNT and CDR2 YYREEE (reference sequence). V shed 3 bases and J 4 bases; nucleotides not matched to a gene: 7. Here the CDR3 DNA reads TGTGCCAGCAGCTCCCGGGACAGATTTTACAATGAGCAGTTCTTC. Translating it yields CASSSRDRFYNEQFF.

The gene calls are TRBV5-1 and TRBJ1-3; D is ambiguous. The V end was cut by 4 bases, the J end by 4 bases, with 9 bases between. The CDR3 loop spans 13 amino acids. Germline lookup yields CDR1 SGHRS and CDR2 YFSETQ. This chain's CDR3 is CASSTTLGNTIYF. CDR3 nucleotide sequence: TGCGCCAGCAGCACGACTCTCGGAAACACCATATATTTT.

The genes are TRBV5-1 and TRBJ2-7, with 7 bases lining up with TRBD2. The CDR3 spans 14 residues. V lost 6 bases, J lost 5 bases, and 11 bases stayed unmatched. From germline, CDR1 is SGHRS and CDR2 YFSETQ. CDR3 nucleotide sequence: TGCGCCAGCACATCGGGCGGGAGAATCAACGAGCAGTACTTC. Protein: CASTSGGRINEQYF.

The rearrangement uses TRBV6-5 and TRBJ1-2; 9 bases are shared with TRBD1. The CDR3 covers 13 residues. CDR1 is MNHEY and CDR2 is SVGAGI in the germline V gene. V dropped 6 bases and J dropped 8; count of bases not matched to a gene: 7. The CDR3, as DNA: TGTGCCAGCAGGGGACAGGGCCTATGGGGCTACACCTTC. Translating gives CASRGQGLWGYTF.

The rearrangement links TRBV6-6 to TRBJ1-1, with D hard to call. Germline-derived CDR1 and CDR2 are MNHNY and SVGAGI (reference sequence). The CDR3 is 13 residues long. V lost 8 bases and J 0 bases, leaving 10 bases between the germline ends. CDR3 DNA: TGTGCCAGCGTGCAGAATATGAACACTGAAGCTTTCTTT. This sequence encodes CASVQNMNTEAFF.

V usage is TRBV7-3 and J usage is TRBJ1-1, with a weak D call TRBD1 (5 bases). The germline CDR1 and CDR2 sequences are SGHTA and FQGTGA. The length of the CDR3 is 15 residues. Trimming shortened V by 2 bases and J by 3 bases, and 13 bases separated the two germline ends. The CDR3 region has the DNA TGTGCCAGCAGCTTAGTTCTCGGGACTCACACTGAAGCTTTCTTT. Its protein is CASSLVLGTHTEAFF.

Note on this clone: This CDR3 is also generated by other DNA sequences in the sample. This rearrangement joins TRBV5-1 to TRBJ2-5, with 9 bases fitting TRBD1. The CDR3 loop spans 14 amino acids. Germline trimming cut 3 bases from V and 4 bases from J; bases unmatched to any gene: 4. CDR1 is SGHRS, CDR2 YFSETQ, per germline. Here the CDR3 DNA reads TGCGCCAGCAGCTCCGGGACAGGGAGAGAGACCCAGTACTTC. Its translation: CASSSGTGRETQYF. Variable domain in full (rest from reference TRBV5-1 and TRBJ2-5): KAGVTQTPRYLIKTRGQQVTLSCSPISGHRSVSWYQQTPGQGLQFLFEYFSETQRNKGNFPGRFSGRQFSNSRSEMNVSTLELGDSALYLCASSSGTGRETQYFGPGTRLLVL.

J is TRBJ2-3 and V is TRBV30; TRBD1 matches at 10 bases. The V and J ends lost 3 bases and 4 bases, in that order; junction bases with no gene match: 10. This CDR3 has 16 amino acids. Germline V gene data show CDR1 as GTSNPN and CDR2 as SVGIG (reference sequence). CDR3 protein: CAWSYWTGGLSDTQYF. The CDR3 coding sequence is TGTGCCTGGAGCTATTGGACAGGGGGTCTTTCAGATACGCAGTATTTT.

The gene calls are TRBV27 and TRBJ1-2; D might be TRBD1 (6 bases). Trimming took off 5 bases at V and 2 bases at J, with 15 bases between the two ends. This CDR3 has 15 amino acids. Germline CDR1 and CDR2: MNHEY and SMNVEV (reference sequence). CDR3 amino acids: CASSPHRDTNYGYTF. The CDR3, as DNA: TGTGCCAGCAGTCCCCATCGGGACACCAACTATGGCTACACCTTC.

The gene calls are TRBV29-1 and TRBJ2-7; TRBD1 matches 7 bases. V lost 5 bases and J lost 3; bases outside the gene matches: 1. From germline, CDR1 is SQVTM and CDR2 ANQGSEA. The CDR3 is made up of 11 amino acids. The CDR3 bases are TGCAGCGTTCGGACAGGCTACGAGCAGTACTTC. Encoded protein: CSVRTGYEQYF.

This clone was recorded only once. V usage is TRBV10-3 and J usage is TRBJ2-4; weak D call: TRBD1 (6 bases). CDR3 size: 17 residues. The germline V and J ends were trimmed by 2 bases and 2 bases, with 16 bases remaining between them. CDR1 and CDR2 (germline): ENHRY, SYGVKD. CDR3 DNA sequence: TGTGCCATCAGTGAGGGGACACCCGCCGGGACCAAAAACATTCAGTACTTC. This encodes CAISEGTPAGTKNIQYF.

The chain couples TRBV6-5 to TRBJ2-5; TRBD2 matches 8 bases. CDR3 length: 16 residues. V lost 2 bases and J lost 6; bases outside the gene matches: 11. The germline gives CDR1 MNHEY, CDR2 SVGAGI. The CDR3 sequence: CASSYPSLGSGKTQYF. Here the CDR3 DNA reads TGTGCCAGCAGTTACCCGTCACTGGGTAGCGGGAAGACCCAGTACTTC.

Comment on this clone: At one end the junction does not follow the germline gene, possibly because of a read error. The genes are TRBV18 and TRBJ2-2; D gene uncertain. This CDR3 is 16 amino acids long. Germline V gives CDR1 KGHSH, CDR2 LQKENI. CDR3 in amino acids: CASSPQQNRNTGELFF. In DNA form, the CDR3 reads TGTGCCAGCTCCCCACAGCAAAATAGGAACACCGGGGAGCTGTTTTTT.

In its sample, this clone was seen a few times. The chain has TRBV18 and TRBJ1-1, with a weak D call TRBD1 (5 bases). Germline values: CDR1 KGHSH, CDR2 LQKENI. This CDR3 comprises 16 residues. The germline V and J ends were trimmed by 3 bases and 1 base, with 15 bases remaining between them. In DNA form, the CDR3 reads TGTGCCAGCTCACCCAGGCAGGGAGGCGAGAACACTGAAGCTTTCTTT. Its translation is CASSPRQGGENTEAFF.

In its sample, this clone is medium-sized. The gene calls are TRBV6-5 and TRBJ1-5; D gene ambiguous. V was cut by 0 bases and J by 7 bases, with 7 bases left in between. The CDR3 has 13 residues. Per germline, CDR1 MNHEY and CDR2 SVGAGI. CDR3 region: CASSYSNGQPQHF. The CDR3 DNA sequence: TGTGCCAGCAGTTACTCGAATGGCCAGCCCCAGCATTTT.

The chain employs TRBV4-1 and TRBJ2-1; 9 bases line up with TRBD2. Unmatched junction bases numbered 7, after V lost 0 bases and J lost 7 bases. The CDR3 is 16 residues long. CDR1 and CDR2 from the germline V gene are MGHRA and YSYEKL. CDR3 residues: CASSQEGRGGRNEQFF. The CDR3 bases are TGCGCCAGCAGCCAAGAGGGGCGGGGGGGCCGGAATGAGCAGTTCTTC.

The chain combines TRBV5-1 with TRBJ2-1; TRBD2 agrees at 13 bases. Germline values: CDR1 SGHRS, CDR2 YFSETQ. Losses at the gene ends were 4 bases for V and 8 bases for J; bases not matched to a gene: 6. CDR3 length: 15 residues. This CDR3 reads CASSQNGLAGDEQFF. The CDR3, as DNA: TGCGCCAGCAGCCAGAACGGACTAGCGGGGGATGAGCAGTTCTTC.

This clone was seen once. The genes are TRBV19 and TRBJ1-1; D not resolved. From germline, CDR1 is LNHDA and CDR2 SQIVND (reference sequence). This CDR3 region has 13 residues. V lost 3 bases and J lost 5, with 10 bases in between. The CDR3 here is CASSIRRGTEAFF. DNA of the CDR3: TGTGCCAGTAGTATTAGACGGGGAACTGAAGCTTTCTTT.

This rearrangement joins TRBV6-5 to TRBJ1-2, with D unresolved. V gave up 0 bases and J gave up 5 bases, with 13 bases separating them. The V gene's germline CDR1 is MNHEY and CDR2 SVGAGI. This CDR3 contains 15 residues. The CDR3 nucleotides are TGTGCCAGCAGTTACTCGAGTTTCGGTGCATATGGCTACACCTTC. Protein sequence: CASSYSSFGAYGYTF.

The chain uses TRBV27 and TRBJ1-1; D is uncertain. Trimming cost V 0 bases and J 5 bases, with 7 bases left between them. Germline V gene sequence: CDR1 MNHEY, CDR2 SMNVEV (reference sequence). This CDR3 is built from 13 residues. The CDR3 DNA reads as TGTGCCAGCAGTTTATCGACTGGTACTGAAGCTTTCTTT. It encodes CASSLSTGTEAFF.

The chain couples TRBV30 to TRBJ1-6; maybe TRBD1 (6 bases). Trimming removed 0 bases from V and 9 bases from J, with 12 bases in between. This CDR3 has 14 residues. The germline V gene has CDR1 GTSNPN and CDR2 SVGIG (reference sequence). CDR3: CAWSVGDIFSPLHF. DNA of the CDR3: TGTGCCTGGAGTGTCGGGGACATATTTTCACCCCTCCACTTT.

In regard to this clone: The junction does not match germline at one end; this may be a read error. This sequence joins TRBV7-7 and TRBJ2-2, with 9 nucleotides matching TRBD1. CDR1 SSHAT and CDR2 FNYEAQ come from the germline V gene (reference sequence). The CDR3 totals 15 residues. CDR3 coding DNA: TGTGCTAGCAGCCCGGACAGGGGTTCGTCCGGGGAGCTGTTTTTT. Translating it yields CASSPDRGSSGELFF. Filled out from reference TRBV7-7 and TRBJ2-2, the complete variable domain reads GAGVSQSPRYKVTKRGQDVTLRCDPISSHATLYWYQQALGQGPEFLTYFNYEAQPDKSGLPSDRFSAERPEGSISTLTIQRTEQRDSAMYRCASSPDRGSSGELFFGEGSRLTVL.